The subject of this entry is one TCR beta chain. How the authors handled the data: Reference gene primer amplification in the assay estimated nucleated cell counts. The table came from immunoSEQ multiplex PCR; TCRdb's copy has only in-frame clones and leaves some out. The V and J calls and the clone size are those of that table, but D and trimming were determined from the DNA. Among roughly 200,000 clones listed, 70% to 90% were seen once. The sample comes from a study of blood T cell repertoires in COVID-19. For the study at large: The United States, Italy and Spain supplied acute and convalescent COVID-19 samples. Sources were T cells, B-cell-depleted T cells, or PBMCs; the material itself was cDNA or gDNA.

Germline V gene lookup returns CDR1 ENHRY and CDR2 SYGVKD. The CDR3 consists of 14 residues. V dropped 9 bases and J dropped 2 bases, with 17 bases sitting between them. The sequenced material came from peripheral blood. This receptor was taken from a man in his 60s with acute or convalescent COVID-19. This chain joins TRBV10-3 and TRBJ2-7; D not certain. The CDR3 sequence is CAIQSTPGTYEQYF. As DNA, the CDR3 is TGTGCCATACAATCGACCCCAGGCACCTACGAGCAGTACTTC.